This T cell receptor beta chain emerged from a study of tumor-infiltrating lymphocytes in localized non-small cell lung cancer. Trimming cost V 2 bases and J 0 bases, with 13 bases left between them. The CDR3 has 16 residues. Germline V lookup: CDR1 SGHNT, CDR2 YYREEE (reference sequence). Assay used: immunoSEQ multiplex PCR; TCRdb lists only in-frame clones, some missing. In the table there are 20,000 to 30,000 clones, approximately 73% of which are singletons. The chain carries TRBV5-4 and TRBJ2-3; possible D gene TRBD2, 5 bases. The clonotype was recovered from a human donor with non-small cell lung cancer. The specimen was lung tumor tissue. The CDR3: CASSLAERRSTDTQYF. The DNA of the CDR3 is TGTGCCAGCAGCTTAGCCGAGCGGCGAAGCACAGATACGCAGTATTTT.